This T cell receptor beta chain originates from a study of T cell responses to AZD1222 COVID-19 vaccine (dated by TCRdb to 2020 to 2023). Context from the whole study: Because spike-specific TCR depth and breadth did not differ between the two schedules, AZD1222 recipients who got a second dose at roughly 4 weeks were pooled with those who got a second dose at roughly 12 weeks. A total of about 240 trial participants underwent TCR sequencing, of whom 200 to 220 received two doses of AZD1222 and some 26 received two doses of the MenACWY control vaccine. Trial participants were enrolled by age into 18-55, 56-69 and 70-plus year subgroups, with roughly 160, 29 and 62 TCR-sequenced participants respectively.

The time point label corresponds to: baseline before first vaccination. Samples from vaccinated people were obtained from the UK trials COV001 and COV002, which included a single-blind randomized controlled phase 2/3 trial of AZD1222 (ChAdOx1 nCoV-19) in healthy adults. For TCRbeta chain sequencing, PBMC samples were collected from trial participants at day 0 and at day 28 after the second dose. The CDR3 regions of human TCRbeta chains were analyzed by immunosequencing. As for the original processing: Repertoire TCRs were checked for matches against a reference library of SARS-CoV-2-specific TCRs that had been generated using the MIRA antigen-specificity platform. Breadth meant the fraction of unique TCRs that were SARS-CoV-2-associated, whereas depth meant the fraction of total T cells that were SARS-CoV-2-associated. Using the MIRA data, each spike-specific TCR was mapped to the spike region that the TCR reacts to and placed in a CD4 or CD8 class. Log10-transformed breadth and depth values were compared by one-way ANOVA with Sidak's multiple comparisons tests. This is the immuneACCESS table as TCRdb keeps it, with only in-frame sequences that have V and J called. A part of the clones is gone; compared with another copy, unresolved V genes explain less than half, and the rest is unexplained. The V and J calls and clone size are taken from that table; D and trimming were inferred from the DNA. The sample table lists roughly 97,000 clones, about 89% of them with a count of one. In total, the top ten clones hold roughly 20% of the sample.

As concerns this clone: Its recognized antigen is unknown. Base qualities were left out, and no much larger clone turns up one base away.

The paper's findings and limits, for the study overall: Epitopes outside the regions mutated in the B.1.351 and B.1.1.7 variants were reportedly recognized by nearly half of the unique spike-specific TCRs. The 56-69-year group was small, and its depth increase did not reach significance, likely because of low power. Participants were mostly white British, with more females than males. The authors suggested clonal diversity may have been underestimated. CD4 TCRs associated with the vaccine covered the entire spike protein, and the dominant responses were in regions 160-218 and 743-854. Conclusions about previously exposed vaccinees are limited, since just five or six AZD1222 recipients were seropositive for SARS-CoV-2 at baseline. After two AZD1222 doses, spike-specific TCR breadth and depth were significantly higher than at day 0 and than in MenACWY recipients. No day 14 peak-response samples were available, so repertoires were characterized only after the peak T cell response.

Looking up the germline V gene yields CDR1 SGHTA and CDR2 FQGNSA. V is trimmed back by 3 bases and J by 3 bases, and the junction contains 5 bases that no gene match accounts for. CDR3 length: 14 amino acids, cysteine to phenylalanine. Only CDR3 DNA remains: 42 bases, in frame from the first base. The source was peripheral blood, collected on day 0 of AZD1222 vaccination. The receptor's source is an adult in good health. The chain is assembled from TRBV7-2 and TRBJ2-7, and 7 bases in between align with TRBD2. DNA sequence: TGTGCCAGCAGCTTTGACGGGGGGTACTACGAGCAGTACTTC. It codes for CASSFDGGYYEQYF.